Sequencing of this TCR beta chain was carried out in a study of Ad26.COV2.S vaccination and SARS-CoV-2 variants. The method was immunoSEQ multiplex PCR; TCRdb's version includes in-frame clones alone and lacks a portion of them. Of a few hundred thousand clones listed, about 92% were seen once; the top ten hold about 4.1%. As for treatment: 15 to 20 received Ad26.COV2.S at low or high dose, single or two shots; about 5 received placebo; per-sample allocation not given. Day 63 following the first vaccine or placebo injection was when the samples were taken. An Ad26 vector was used to express Wuhan-strain SARS-CoV-2 spike as the vaccine. This CDR3 comprises 18 residues. CDR1 is SGHRS and CDR2 is YFSETQ in the germline V gene. V was trimmed by 0 bases and J by 5 bases, leaving 21 bases between them.

The sequenced sample was peripheral blood, obtained in a trial of Ad26.COV2.S vaccine versus placebo. The TCR sequence derives from a person between 18 and 59 years old who received the Ad26.COV2.S COVID-19 vaccine or a placebo. The rearrangement joins TRBV5-1 to TRBJ2-1; possible D gene TRBD1, 5 bases. In DNA, the CDR3 is TGCGCCAGCAGCTTGGCCGAACAGGTCTCTACCCTTCACAATGAGCAGTTCTTC. Its protein is CASSLAEQVSTLHNEQFF.